The T cell receptor (beta chain) under discussion was sequenced for a study of T-cell reconstitution after alpha-beta-depleted transplantation in children. This CDR3 spans 15 amino acids. The V gene end was trimmed by 6 bases and the J gene end by 8 bases; junction bases not matched to a gene: 12. This clonotype occurred many times. The antigen is unknown. The authors prepared the TCRbeta library with unique molecular identifiers. TCRdb ran MiXCR on the PCR reads and lists one entry per CDR3 protein. The table lists 300,000 to 400,000 distinct CDR3 sequences, about 17% of them singletons. Findings of the study overall: Expanded graft clones, several hundred of them, were reportedly the source of alpha-beta T cells about two months after transplant.

The sequence came from a male patient aged 2-15 years who had a stem cell transplant for acute lymphoblastic leukemia, so the T cells may come from the graft donor. The sequencing here drew on PBMCs, mostly from graft donor cells, taken 360 days after TCRalphabeta/CD19-depleted stem cell transplant. The chain uses TRBV12-3 or TRBV12-4 and TRBJ2-1; 8 nucleotides match TRBD2. Written as DNA, the CDR3 is TGTGCCAGCAGAAACGGGACTAGGGCGGGCCATGAGCAGTTCTTC. The encoded protein is CASRNGTRAGHEQFF.